The 3 T cell receptor beta chains below come from one sample, sequenced in a study of T cell responses to AZD1222 COVID-19 vaccine. Method: immunoSEQ multiplex PCR; TCRdb's copy keeps in-frame clones and lacks some. Of roughly 260,000 clones listed, more than 85% are singletons. This material consisted of peripheral blood, taken on day 0 of AZD1222 vaccination. The source of these receptors is an adult in good health.

V is TRBV7-3 and J is TRBJ1-4; 8 bases agree with TRBD1. The J segment lost 5 bases and the V segment lost 0 bases, leaving 5 bases of the junction unmatched. Germline CDR1 and CDR2: SGHTA and FQGTGA. CDR3 length: 16 residues. The CDR3 sequence: CASSLTGDRRNEKLFF. The DNA of the CDR3 is TGTGCCAGCAGCTTAACGGGGGACAGGAGGAATGAAAAACTGTTTTTT.

The chain has TRBV28 and TRBJ1-1, with no clear D. Looked up from germline, CDR1 is MDHEN and CDR2 is SYDVKM. The CDR3 totals 12 residues. The V end lost 8 bases, the J end lost 1 base, and 8 bases lay between the germline ends. CDR3 sequence: CASHRKNTEAFF. The CDR3 region has the DNA TGTGCCAGCCATAGAAAGAACACTGAAGCTTTCTTT.

V gene TRBV7-2 combines with J gene TRBJ2-2, with D perhaps TRBD1 (7 bases). Trimming left V 5 bases short and J 5 bases short, with 15 bases between. In germline, CDR1 is SGHTA, CDR2 FQGNSA. This CDR3 spans 15 amino acids. The CDR3 nucleotides are TGTGCCAGCAGCCCGCGGGACAGCCTAACCGGGGAGCTGTTTTTT. This gives the protein CASSPRDSLTGELFF.